A single sample gave rise to the 3 T cell receptor beta chains below, sequenced in a study of blood T cell repertoires in COVID-19. Assay used: immunoSEQ multiplex PCR; TCRdb lists only in-frame clones, some missing. The sample contains under 250,000 clones, 70% to 90% of which appear only once. Sequencing was carried out using PBMCs or T cells enriched from blood (not recorded which). The receptors derive from a woman aged 45 to 65 with acute COVID-19.

The V gene is TRBV7-9, the J gene TRBJ1-5, with TRBD1 as a possible D gene (6 bases). CDR3 length equals 14 residues. The germline CDR1 and CDR2 sequences are SEHNR and FQNEAQ (reference sequence). With 6 bases removed from V and 7 bases from J, the gap between germline ends came to 16 bases. CDR3 residues: CASSLVGARQPQHF. CDR3 nucleotide sequence: TGTGCCAGCAGTCTAGTGGGGGCTCGGCAGCCCCAGCATTTT.

This chain uses TRBV9 with TRBJ1-3; 7 positions agree with TRBD1. Germline V gene sequence: CDR1 SGDLS, CDR2 YYNGEE. CDR3 size: 15 residues. V lost 0 bases and J lost 4; bases outside the gene matches: 4. The CDR3 sequence: CASSVATGAGNTIYF. As DNA, the CDR3 is TGTGCCAGCAGCGTAGCTACAGGGGCAGGAAACACCATATATTTT.

This clone was counted only a few times. V is TRBV19 and J is TRBJ1-5; 8 bases match TRBD1. This CDR3 region has 19 residues. The trim removed 5 bases at V and 0 bases at J, leaving 15 bases unmatched. Germline V gene data show CDR1 as LNHDA and CDR2 as SQIVND (reference sequence). The CDR3 nucleotides are TGTGCCAGTAGTGCCAATCAGGGGGCGGTATATGATAGCAATCAGCCCCAGCATTTT. It is translated as CASSANQGAVYDSNQPQHF.